This passage covers 27 T cell receptor beta chains from one sample sequenced in a study of blood T cell repertoires in COVID-19. The assay was immunoSEQ multiplex PCR, and TCRdb's table has in-frame clones only and misses some. The sample lists approximately 170,000 clones, approximately 87% occurring once. Sequenced material: peripheral blood. The receptor source for this set is a man aged 18 to 30 with active or convalescent COVID-19.

The chain recombines TRBV25-1 with TRBJ2-7; 8 nucleotides align to TRBD1. Trimming at V came to 10 bases and at J to 2 bases, leaving 16 bases not matched to a gene. Looked up from germline, CDR1 is MGHDK and CDR2 is SYGVNS. CDR3 size: 16 residues. The CDR3 sequence: CAIFQNRGFLPYEQYV. The CDR3 DNA follows: TGTGCCATCTTTCAGAACAGGGGGTTCCTTCCCTACGAGCAGTACGTC.

V is TRBV14 and J is TRBJ2-5; D may be TRBD1 (6 bases). Germline CDR1 and CDR2: SGHDN and FVKESK. The CDR3 is 15 amino acids. V was shortened by 4 bases and J by 0 bases, with 12 bases between the two germline ends. The CDR3 protein is CASSLGASDQETQYF. CDR3 nucleotide sequence: TGTGCCAGCAGCCTGGGGGCGTCTGACCAAGAGACCCAGTACTTC.

The chain has TRBV10-1 and TRBJ1-1; possible D gene TRBD1, 5 bases. The CDR3 totals 15 residues. Trimming removed 0 bases at V and 5 bases at J, with 13 bases between. In germline, CDR1 is WNHNN, CDR2 SYGVQD (reference sequence). In DNA, the CDR3 is TGCGCCAGCAGTGAGTCGAGGTCAGGGCTAACTGAAGCTTTCTTT. It codes for CASSESRSGLTEAFF.

The CDR3 is CASSLGGVNQPQHF. In nucleotides, the CDR3 is TGTGCCAGCAGTTTGGGAGGGGTTAATCAGCCCCAGCATTTT. The genes are TRBV27 and TRBJ1-5; possibly TRBD1 for D (5 bases). Germline V CDR1 and CDR2: MNHEY, SMNVEV (reference sequence). The CDR3 length is 14 residues. The ends were cut back, 3 bases at V and 4 bases at J, with 10 bases in the middle.

Of note for this clone: This specimen includes other DNA sequences encoding the same CDR3. This chain joins TRBV2 and TRBJ1-6, with D perhaps TRBD1 (6 bases). Between the trimmed V and J ends, which lost 3 bases and 9 bases, there was a span of 9 bases. Germline-derived CDR1 and CDR2 are SNHLY and FYNNEI. The CDR3 runs to 13 residues. In DNA form, the CDR3 reads TGTGCCAGCAGTGACAGGGGCGGTTCACCCCTCCACTTT. Translated: CASSDRGGSPLHF.

In this sample, this clone turned up once. At the DNA level, this CDR3 is encoded by other sequences in the same sample as well. The gene calls are TRBV6-4 and TRBJ2-3; TRBD1 matches at 10 bases. Germline CDR1 MRHNA, CDR2 SNTAGT. Trimming at V came to 3 bases and at J to 4 bases, leaving 1 base not matched to a gene. This CDR3 spans 14 amino acids. CDR3 residues: CASSDGTGADTQYF. CDR3 DNA sequence: TGTGCCAGCAGTGATGGGACAGGGGCAGATACGCAGTATTTT.

This rearrangement joins TRBV11-2 to TRBJ1-2, with a tentative D call TRBD1 (5 bases). The CDR3 length is 14 residues. Trimming shortened V by 5 bases and J by 2 bases, and 12 bases separated the two germline ends. Germline CDR1 is SGHAT and CDR2 is FQNNGV. Written as DNA, the CDR3 is TGTGCCAGCAGCCCCTACGACAGAAACTATGGCTACACCTTC. Translation: CASSPYDRNYGYTF.

The CDR3 DNA is TGTGCCAGTACCCCCCGGACAGGACCCTATGGCTACACCTTC. It translates to CASTPRTGPYGYTF. This sequence joins TRBV19 and TRBJ1-2, with 7 positions matching TRBD1. V shed 7 bases, J shed 4 bases, and the junction held 9 bases outside the gene matches. Germline V lookup: CDR1 LNHDA, CDR2 SQIVND (reference sequence). The CDR3 covers 14 residues.

This clone was observed once. The chain joins TRBV7-2 to TRBJ2-7, with a tentative D call TRBD1 (6 bases). Trimming took off 3 bases at V and 2 bases at J, with 11 bases between the two ends. CDR1 and CDR2 (germline): SGHTA, FQGNSA. CDR3 size: 14 residues. The CDR3 sequence is CASSLSRDTYEQYF. The CDR3 coding sequence is TGTGCCAGCAGCTTGTCACGGGACACCTACGAGCAGTACTTC.

V and J are TRBV5-1 and TRBJ2-3; maybe TRBD1 (6 bases). Germline-derived CDR1 and CDR2 are SGHRS and YFSETQ. The V end lost 2 bases, the J end lost 1 base, and 11 bases lay between the germline ends. This CDR3 contains 15 residues. The CDR3 region is CASSFQGMGTDTQYF. The CDR3 DNA reads as TGCGCCAGCAGCTTTCAGGGGATGGGCACAGATACGCAGTATTTT.

This clone was seen a handful of times. The gene calls are TRBV9 and TRBJ1-2; no reliable D call. Trimming left V 3 bases short and J 5 bases short, with 14 bases between. Germline lookup yields CDR1 SGDLS and CDR2 YYNGEE. The CDR3 length is 14 residues. The CDR3 DNA sequence: TGTGCCAGCAGCGCGGGATCCGGCGGGTATGGCTACACCTTC. As protein: CASSAGSGGYGYTF.

This chain connects TRBV7-6 to TRBJ2-7; TRBD2 agrees at 13 bases. V lost 4 bases to trimming and J lost 2 bases; unmatched junction nucleotides: 2. CDR1 and CDR2 (germline): SGHVS, FNYEAQ. This CDR3 is built from 15 residues. The DNA of the CDR3 is TGTGCCAGCAGCTCGGGACTAGCGGGACCCTACGAGCAGTACTTC. This translates into CASSSGLAGPYEQYF.

The chain employs TRBV7-2 and TRBJ1-2, with D hard to call. V lost 1 base to trimming and J lost 3 bases, with 3 bases between them. Germline values: CDR1 SGHTA, CDR2 FQGNSA. This CDR3 comprises 12 residues. The CDR3 loop reads CASSLGDYGYTF. The CDR3 bases are TGTGCCAGCAGCTTAGGAGACTATGGCTACACCTTC. Filled out from reference TRBV7-2 and TRBJ1-2, the complete variable domain reads GAGVSQSPSNKVTEKGKDVELRCDPISGHTALYWYRQSLGQGLEFLIYFQGNSAPDKSGLPSDRFSAERTGGSVSTLTIQRTQQEDSAVYLCASSLGDYGYTFGSGTRLTVV.

About this clone: A read error may account for a junction end that differs from germline. The rearrangement links TRBV7-7 to TRBJ2-2; 8 bases line up with TRBD1. The CDR3 covers 16 residues. Germline V gives CDR1 SSHAT, CDR2 FNYEAQ (reference sequence). The CDR3 DNA is TGTGCTAGCAGCCCCCAGGGACAGGCCTACACCGGGGAGCTGTTTTTT. It yields the protein CASSPQGQAYTGELFF.

This clone was found a few times. The V call is TRBV6-4, the J call TRBJ2-3; 9 bases line up with TRBD2. CDR1 is MRHNA and CDR2 is SNTAGT in the germline V gene. The trim removed 3 bases at V and 6 bases at J, leaving 10 bases unmatched. This CDR3 is 16 amino acids long. The CDR3 is CASSERAGGPEDTQYF. The CDR3 DNA sequence: TGTGCCAGCAGTGAGAGGGCGGGGGGGCCTGAGGATACGCAGTATTTT.

The V gene is TRBV11-3, the J gene TRBJ1-1; weak D call: TRBD1 (5 bases). The V and J ends lost 3 bases and 0 bases respectively, with 11 bases between them. This CDR3 has 15 residues. Germline loops: CDR1 SGHNT, CDR2 YENEEA. The CDR3 loop reads CASSFMTVMNTEAFF. In nucleotides, the CDR3 is TGTGCCAGCAGCTTTATGACAGTTATGAACACTGAAGCTTTCTTT. Using reference TRBV11-3 and TRBJ1-1 for the parts outside the CDR3, the full variable domain is EAGVVQSPRYKIIEKKQPVAFWCNPISGHNTLYWYLQNLGQGPELLIRYENEEAVDDSQLPKDRFSAERLKGVDSTLKIQPAELGDSAVYLCASSFMTVMNTEAFFGQGTRLTVV.

The rearrangement links TRBV28 to TRBJ1-1, with a possible D match to TRBD1 (6 bases). The CDR3 totals 13 residues. Per the germline V gene, CDR1 is MDHEN and CDR2 is SYDVKM. V lost 6 bases and J lost 4, with 12 bases in between. DNA of the CDR3: TGTGCCAGCAGCACTAGAGGGGGCACTGAAGCTTTCTTT. This translates into CASSTRGGTEAFF.

The V gene is TRBV1, the J gene TRBJ2-5; TRBD1, the table's D call, lacks a check against the DNA. TRBV1 is listed as a pseudogene. The CDR3 runs 15 residues. CDR3 nucleotide sequence: TGCACCAGCAGAAGGAGGACAGGGGGACGGGAGACCCAGTACTTC. This codes for CTSRRRTGGRETQYF.

The chain recombines TRBV4-1 with TRBJ2-3; D not resolved. The CDR3 spans 18 residues. V was clipped by 1 base and J by 2 bases, with 19 bases between them. The germline CDR1 and CDR2 sequences are MGHRA and YSYEKL. The CDR3 region has the DNA TGCGCCAGCAGCCAAGTCATGAGAATCTCCTTTCCCACAGATACGCAGTATTTT. Its translation: CASSQVMRISFPTDTQYF.

The V gene is TRBV11-2, the J gene TRBJ2-7; 11 positions match TRBD2. CDR1 is SGHAT and CDR2 is FQNNGV in the germline V gene. The CDR3 is 14 residues long. Trimming took 5 bases from V and 6 from J; bases not matched to a gene: 6. The CDR3 loop reads CASSGTSGIFEQYF. The CDR3 region has the DNA TGTGCCAGCAGCGGGACTAGCGGTATCTTCGAGCAGTACTTC.

V gene TRBV28 combines with J gene TRBJ1-2, with 8 positions matching TRBD1. CDR3 length equals 14 residues. The V gene's germline CDR1 is MDHEN and CDR2 SYDVKM. J was trimmed by 3 bases and V by 8 bases; bases with no gene match: 8. The CDR3 DNA sequence: TGTGCCAGCGGGGGGACAGGTTTATACTATGGCTACACCTTC. Amino acids: CASGGTGLYYGYTF.

The chain carries TRBV28 and TRBJ1-4, with 8 bases matching TRBD1. Germline CDR1 is MDHEN and CDR2 is SYDVKM. CDR3 length equals 16 residues. The J segment lost 7 bases and the V segment lost 5 bases, leaving 12 bases of the junction unmatched. CDR3 bases: TGTGCCAGCAGTGTAGAAACAGGGGGTCGGAGTGAAAAACTGTTTTTT. It codes for CASSVETGGRSEKLFF.

This chain joins TRBV11-3 and TRBJ2-1, with TRBD1 matching 7 bases. The V segment lost 0 bases and the J segment 3 bases; nucleotides outside the gene matches: 14. CDR3 length: 19 residues. Germline CDR1 reads SGHNT; CDR2 reads YENEEA. The CDR3 here is CASSLERWGQSTYYNEQFF. Written as DNA, the CDR3 is TGTGCCAGCAGCTTAGAGAGGTGGGGACAGTCCACCTACTACAATGAGCAGTTCTTC.

The rearrangement joins TRBV3-1 (or the pseudogene TRBV3-2) to TRBJ2-1; D may be TRBD1 (5 bases). In germline, CDR1 is LGHDT, CDR2 YNNKEL (reference sequence). The CDR3 consists of 15 residues. Trimming removed 5 bases at V and 1 base at J, with 12 bases between. The CDR3: CASSSGWASYNEQFF. CDR3 nucleotides: TGTGCCAGCAGCTCAGGGTGGGCTTCCTACAATGAGCAGTTCTTC.

This sequence joins TRBV28 and TRBJ1-1; the D gene is possibly TRBD1 (5 bases). The CDR3 loop spans 15 amino acids. Trimming removed 4 bases at V and 1 base at J, with 13 bases between. Germline values: CDR1 MDHEN, CDR2 SYDVKM. CDR3 sequence reads: CASSSLPQGNTEAFF. The CDR3 DNA follows: TGTGCCAGCAGTTCCCTACCTCAGGGGAACACTGAAGCTTTCTTT.

The chain couples TRBV6-5 to TRBJ1-6; D might be TRBD1 (5 bases). Per the germline V gene, CDR1 is MNHEY and CDR2 is SVGAGI. V was cut by 2 bases and J by 10 bases, with 12 bases left in between. The CDR3 consists of 14 residues. The CDR3 DNA sequence: TGTGCCAGCAGTTACATAGACAGCGGGTCACCCCTCCACTTT. Its protein product is CASSYIDSGSPLHF.

This clone appeared a single time. This chain uses TRBV6-1 with TRBJ1-4; a possible D gene is TRBD1 (6 bases). The CDR3 is 15 residues long. V was pared by 2 bases and J by 7 bases, with 14 bases between. In germline, CDR1 is MNHNS, CDR2 SASEGT. The CDR3 nucleotides are TGTGCCAGCAGTGAACCAGTCAGGGGCGGTGAAAAACTGTTTTTT. Translated: CASSEPVRGGEKLFF.